This T cell receptor beta chain came from a study of tumor and adjacent non-tumor tissue in lung cancer. The overall study: The patients, around 10 men and 4 to 6 women, were roughly 30 to 80 with stage I to III disease.

This clonotype was picked up one time. No cell sorting was done before RNA was extracted from the tissue. More than 3 cm separated this lung sample from the edge of the tumor. Chemotherapy-naive patients with new lung cancer underwent thoracic surgery in China, August–late 2014. This CDR3 is 16 amino acids long. Trimming took 7 bases from V and 1 from J, leaving 17 bases between them. Germline CDR1 and CDR2: SGHNT and YYREEE (reference sequence). The library came from three nested PCR rounds adapted from ARM-PCR protocols. TCRdb reanalysed the multiplex PCR reads using MiXCR and keeps one entry per CDR3 protein. The data hold 90,000 to 100,000 distinct CDR3 sequences, with about 80% observed a single time.

The specimen was distant non-tumor lung tissue. The source is a man aged 60-69 years with small cell lung cancer. The chain uses TRBV5-4 and TRBJ2-2; TRBD1 or TRBD2 may be the D gene (5 bases each). CDR3 in DNA: TGTGCCAGCCATATTACGGGACGGAAGAACACCGGGGAGCTGTTTTTT. This translates into CASHITGRKNTGELFF. Variable domain in full (rest from reference TRBV5-4 and TRBJ2-2): ETGVTQSPTHLIKTRGQQVTLRCSSQSGHNTVSWYQQALGQGPQFIFQYYREEENGRGNFPPRFSGLQFPNYSSELNVNALELDDSALYLCASHITGRKNTGELFFGEGSRLTVL.